Below are 28 T cell receptor beta chains sequenced from a single sample in a study of T cell responses to AZD1222 COVID-19 vaccine. Measured with immunoSEQ multiplex PCR; TCRdb has only the in-frame clones, and not every one. The sample records 120,000 or so clones, around nine tenths being singletons. Sequenced material: peripheral blood, taken on day 0 of AZD1222 vaccination. These receptor sequences come from an adult in good health.

V is TRBV9 and J is TRBJ1-1; 8 bases map to TRBD1. Germline V gene sequence: CDR1 SGDLS, CDR2 YYNGEE. This CDR3 contains 16 residues. After removal of 0 bases from V and 1 base from J, the junction contained 5 bases not matched to a gene. The CDR3 loop reads CASSVGTGKGNTEAFF. The CDR3 region has the DNA TGTGCCAGCAGCGTAGGGACAGGGAAGGGGAACACTGAAGCTTTCTTT.

This clone occurred once. The V gene is TRBV5-5, the J gene TRBJ1-1; a weak D match, TRBD1 (5 bases). Trimming cost V 1 base and J 11 bases, with 15 bases left between them. Germline V gives CDR1 SGHKS, CDR2 YYEKEE (reference sequence). This CDR3 has 13 residues. The CDR3 protein is CASSLYLGGYAFF. The DNA for the CDR3 is TGTGCCAGCAGCTTGTATTTGGGGGGTTATGCTTTCTTT.

The chain is built from TRBV19 and TRBJ1-5, with D tentatively TRBD1 (5 bases). CDR3 length equals 14 residues. V was clipped by 6 bases and J by 7 bases, with 16 bases between them. The V gene's germline CDR1 is LNHDA and CDR2 SQIVND (reference sequence). This CDR3 reads CASSRGAPGQPQHF. The CDR3 DNA reads as TGTGCCAGTAGCCGCGGGGCCCCGGGGCAGCCCCAGCATTTT.

J is TRBJ1-3 and V is TRBV5-1; D is possibly TRBD1 (5 bases). The length of the CDR3 is 15 residues. The germline CDR1 and CDR2 sequences are SGHRS and YFSETQ. The germline V and J ends were trimmed by 0 bases and 4 bases, with 11 bases remaining between them. The CDR3 protein is CASSLDLQVGNTIYF. Written as DNA, the CDR3 is TGCGCCAGCAGCTTGGATTTACAGGTCGGAAACACCATATATTTT.

This chain joins TRBV4-1 and TRBJ1-3; TRBD1 agrees at 9 bases. After removal of 0 bases from V and 2 bases from J, the junction contained 5 bases not matched to a gene. The CDR3 covers 17 residues. In germline, CDR1 is MGHRA, CDR2 YSYEKL. CDR3 nucleotides: TGCGCCAGCAGCCAAGAAGGGACAGGGTGGACTGGAAACACCATATATTTT. Translated: CASSQEGTGWTGNTIYF.

The gene calls are TRBV19 and TRBJ2-7; 16 nucleotides agree with TRBD2. Germline-derived CDR1 and CDR2 are LNHDA and SQIVND (reference sequence). The CDR3 consists of 17 residues. The junction had 12 bases not matched to a gene; V was cut back by 8 bases and J by 5 bases. The CDR3 is CASRPPGLAGGPHEQYF. The CDR3 DNA reads as TGTGCCAGTCGACCCCCGGGACTAGCGGGGGGGCCCCACGAGCAGTACTTC.

This clone was detected only once. The gene calls are TRBV18 and TRBJ2-5; D call uncertain. CDR1 and CDR2 (germline): KGHSH, LQKENI. Trimming removed 5 bases from V and 1 base from J, with 5 bases in between. The CDR3 extends over 12 amino acids. Here the CDR3 DNA reads TGTGCCAGCTCAGTGTCCCAAGAGACCCAGTACTTC. As protein: CASSVSQETQYF. The complete variable domain, with remaining parts taken from reference TRBV18 and TRBJ2-5, reads NAGVMQNPRHLVRRRGQEARLRCSPMKGHSHVYWYRQLPEEGLKFMVYLQKENIIDESGMPKERFSAEFPKEGPSILRIQQVVRGDSAAYFCASSVSQETQYFGPGTRLLVL.

The chain couples TRBV15 to TRBJ2-7; D perhaps matches TRBD2 (6 bases). Between the trimmed V and J ends, which lost 0 bases and 6 bases, there was a span of 9 bases. CDR1 is LNHNV and CDR2 is YYDKDF in the germline V gene (reference sequence). The CDR3 sequence is 13 residues long. CDR3 protein: CATSREAGTEQYF. The DNA for the CDR3 is TGTGCCACCAGCAGAGAGGCGGGAACCGAGCAGTACTTC.

The chain couples TRBV5-1 to TRBJ2-1, with D unresolved. Looked up from germline, CDR1 is SGHRS and CDR2 is YFSETQ. The germline V and J ends were trimmed by 0 bases and 7 bases, with 8 bases remaining between them. The CDR3 spans 13 residues. This CDR3 is CASSLATQNEQFF. Written as DNA, the CDR3 is TGCGCCAGCAGCTTGGCCACCCAGAATGAGCAGTTCTTC.

The J gene is TRBJ2-7, the V gene TRBV30; weak D call: TRBD2 (5 bases). Germline CDR1 GTSNPN, CDR2 SVGIG (reference sequence). The CDR3 is 13 amino acids. V lost 6 bases and J 0 bases, leaving 12 bases between the germline ends. CDR3 sequence: CACSLGVSYEQYF. The CDR3 DNA is TGTGCCTGTTCCTTGGGAGTCTCCTACGAGCAGTACTTC.

The chain employs TRBV4-1 and TRBJ1-2; 11 bases are shared with TRBD1. The CDR3 runs to 17 residues. Unmatched junction bases numbered 9, after V lost 3 bases and J lost 3 bases. Germline CDR1 is MGHRA and CDR2 is YSYEKL. DNA of the CDR3: TGCGCCAGCAGCCAGGACAGGGGGCCCCACCTCTACTATGGCTACACCTTC. It codes for CASSQDRGPHLYYGYTF.

This chain uses TRBV28 with TRBJ1-2; 8 bases map to TRBD1. The CDR3 sequence is 15 residues long. J gave up 4 bases and V 6 bases, and 10 bases lay outside the gene matches. Germline assignment: CDR1 MDHEN and CDR2 SYDVKM. CDR3 region: CASRLTGGRGYGYTF. DNA for the CDR3: TGTGCCAGCAGATTAACAGGGGGGCGCGGCTATGGCTACACCTTC.

To note about this clone: Other DNA sequences in this sample translate to the same CDR3. V gene TRBV19 combines with J gene TRBJ2-7; D gene uncertain. CDR3 length: 13 residues. Trimming cost V 4 bases and J 1 base, with 8 bases left between them. Germline V gene data show CDR1 as LNHDA and CDR2 as SQIVND (reference sequence). Written as DNA, the CDR3 is TGTGCCAGTAGTACTACAGTTTCCTACGAGCAGTACTTC. It encodes CASSTTVSYEQYF.

This clone was seen a single time. This chain links TRBV13 with TRBJ1-4; possibly TRBD1 for D (6 bases). This CDR3 is built from 15 residues. V lost 0 bases, J lost 8 bases, and 13 bases lay in between. CDR1 is PRHDT, CDR2 FYEKMQ, per germline (reference sequence). DNA of the CDR3: TGTGCCAGCAGCTTAGGAAGGGGGGCAGAAGAAAAACTGTTTTTT. It is translated as CASSLGRGAEEKLFF.

This clone was detected only once. V usage is TRBV11-3 and J usage is TRBJ2-7; TRBD1 aligns across 7 bases. The CDR3 is 15 amino acids. The V gene's germline CDR1 is SGHNT and CDR2 YENEEA. Trimming cost V 5 bases and J 5 bases; bases outside gene matches: 12. In DNA form, the CDR3 reads TGTGCCAGCAGCATCACTGCGACAGGGACCAACGAGCAGTACTTC. The encoded protein is CASSITATGTNEQYF.

This chain connects TRBV11-2 to TRBJ1-5, with D possibly matching TRBD1 (5 bases). The CDR3 has 14 amino acids. V lost 0 bases and J lost 6, with 9 bases in between. CDR1 and CDR2 (germline): SGHAT, FQNNGV. The chain's CDR3 is CASSLDRVGQPQHF. The CDR3 coding sequence is TGTGCCAGCAGCTTAGACAGGGTAGGTCAGCCCCAGCATTTT.

The chain employs TRBV5-1 and TRBJ2-7, with D perhaps matching TRBD2 (7 bases). V dropped 3 bases and J dropped 0 bases, with 10 bases sitting between them. Per the germline V gene, CDR1 is SGHRS and CDR2 is YFSETQ. This CDR3 is built from 14 residues. In nucleotides, the CDR3 is TGCGCCAGCAGCTGGGGGGGGCGCTCCTACGAGCAGTACTTC. The encoded protein is CASSWGGRSYEQYF.

As to this clone: Other nucleotide sequences from this sample produce the same CDR3. The chain combines TRBV18 with TRBJ2-7; no clear D gene. The CDR3 length is 11 residues. V lost 5 bases, J lost 3 bases, and 5 bases lay in between. Germline V gene data show CDR1 as KGHSH and CDR2 as LQKENI. CDR3 loop: CASSANYEQYF. As DNA, the CDR3 is TGTGCCAGCTCAGCGAACTACGAGCAGTACTTC. Supplemented by reference TRBV18 and TRBJ2-7, the full variable domain reads NAGVMQNPRHLVRRRGQEARLRCSPMKGHSHVYWYRQLPEEGLKFMVYLQKENIIDESGMPKERFSAEFPKEGPSILRIQQVVRGDSAAYFCASSANYEQYFGPGTRLTVT.

This chain uses TRBV3-1 (or the pseudogene TRBV3-2) with TRBJ1-2; the D is unclear. Germline V gene lookup returns CDR1 LGHDT and CDR2 YNNKEL (reference sequence). CDR3 length equals 11 residues. Between the trimmed V and J ends, which lost 0 bases and 7 bases, there was a span of 3 bases. The CDR3 DNA is TGTGCCAGCAGCCAAGAGTCTGGCTACACCTTC. Amino acid sequence: CASSQESGYTF.

This rearrangement joins TRBV12-5 to TRBJ2-5, with D perhaps matching TRBD1 or TRBD2 (7 bases each). The V gene lost 8 bases and the J gene lost 4 bases, with 20 bases spanning the gap. This CDR3 has 15 residues. Germline V gene data show CDR1 as LGHNT and CDR2 as FRNRAP. The DNA of the CDR3 is TGTGCTAGTCGGCAGGGGGGGGATAAGGGAGAGACCCAGTACTTC. Encoded protein: CASRQGGDKGETQYF.

The chain combines TRBV3-1 (or the pseudogene TRBV3-2) with TRBJ1-2, with 7 nucleotides matching TRBD1. The V segment lost 4 bases and the J segment 8 bases; nucleotides outside the gene matches: 13. The CDR3 consists of 15 residues. Germline V gives CDR1 LGHDT, CDR2 YNNKEL (reference sequence). The CDR3 DNA is TGTGCCAGCAGCCCAATAGGACAGGCCAGACGCGGCTACACCTTC. It codes for CASSPIGQARRGYTF.

The rearrangement uses TRBV5-4 and TRBJ1-1; D gene ambiguous. Trimming shortened V by 2 bases and J by 4 bases, and 12 bases separated the two germline ends. This CDR3 has 14 residues. Germline V gene sequence: CDR1 SGHNT, CDR2 YYREEE (reference sequence). The chain's CDR3 is CASSLSQYGTEAFF. The CDR3, as DNA: TGTGCCAGCAGCTTATCACAGTATGGCACTGAAGCTTTCTTT.

The genes are TRBV5-1 and TRBJ2-1; no clear D gene. Per the germline V gene, CDR1 is SGHRS and CDR2 is YFSETQ. CDR3 size: 12 residues. V was trimmed by 0 bases and J by 16 bases, leaving 14 bases between them. CDR3 region: CASSLDQRDTFF. In nucleotides, the CDR3 is TGCGCCAGCAGCTTGGACCAGCGAGATACATTCTTC.

The chain couples TRBV7-9 to TRBJ1-4; D is unclear. From germline, CDR1 is SEHNR and CDR2 FQNEAQ (reference sequence). The ends were cut back, 5 bases at V and 6 bases at J, with 16 bases in the middle. CDR3 length: 15 amino acids. CDR3: CASSAKSPGYEKLFF. In DNA form, the CDR3 reads TGTGCCAGCAGCGCAAAGTCGCCAGGATATGAAAAACTGTTTTTT.

V is TRBV5-8 and J is TRBJ1-5; possible D gene TRBD1, 6 bases. CDR3 length: 16 residues. V was trimmed by 4 bases and J by 0 bases, leaving 14 bases between them. Germline-derived CDR1 and CDR2 are SGHTS and YDEGEE. For the CDR3, the DNA is TGTGCCAGCAGCCCGCCCGGGACACATAGCAATCAGCCCCAGCATTTT. Its protein product is CASSPPGTHSNQPQHF.

This chain joins TRBV5-1 and TRBJ1-3; no clear D. The V gene lost 0 bases and the J gene lost 0 bases, with 10 bases spanning the gap. CDR1 is SGHRS, CDR2 YFSETQ, per germline. This CDR3 is 16 amino acids long. The CDR3, as DNA: TGCGCCAGCAGCTTGGACGTTTTGGGCTCTGGAAACACCATATATTTT. This encodes CASSLDVLGSGNTIYF.

The V call is TRBV19, the J call TRBJ2-5; TRBD1 or TRBD2 may be the D gene (6 bases each). Germline V gene sequence: CDR1 LNHDA, CDR2 SQIVND (reference sequence). The CDR3 has 14 amino acids. The V gene lost 7 bases and the J gene lost 5 bases, with 17 bases spanning the gap. Here the CDR3 DNA reads TGTGCCAGTACCCCGTCCCACGGGGGCGAGACCCAGTACTTC. It yields the protein CASTPSHGGETQYF.

V is TRBV4-1 and J is TRBJ2-5; TRBD2 matches at 8 bases. The CDR3 has 19 residues. Per the germline V gene, CDR1 is MGHRA and CDR2 is YSYEKL. V lost 4 bases, J lost 5 bases, and 21 bases stayed unmatched. The CDR3 DNA reads TGCGCCAGCAGCCGGGGGATGATGACTAGCGCCTCCAAGAAGGAGACCCAGTACTTC. Translating gives CASSRGMMTSASKKETQYF.